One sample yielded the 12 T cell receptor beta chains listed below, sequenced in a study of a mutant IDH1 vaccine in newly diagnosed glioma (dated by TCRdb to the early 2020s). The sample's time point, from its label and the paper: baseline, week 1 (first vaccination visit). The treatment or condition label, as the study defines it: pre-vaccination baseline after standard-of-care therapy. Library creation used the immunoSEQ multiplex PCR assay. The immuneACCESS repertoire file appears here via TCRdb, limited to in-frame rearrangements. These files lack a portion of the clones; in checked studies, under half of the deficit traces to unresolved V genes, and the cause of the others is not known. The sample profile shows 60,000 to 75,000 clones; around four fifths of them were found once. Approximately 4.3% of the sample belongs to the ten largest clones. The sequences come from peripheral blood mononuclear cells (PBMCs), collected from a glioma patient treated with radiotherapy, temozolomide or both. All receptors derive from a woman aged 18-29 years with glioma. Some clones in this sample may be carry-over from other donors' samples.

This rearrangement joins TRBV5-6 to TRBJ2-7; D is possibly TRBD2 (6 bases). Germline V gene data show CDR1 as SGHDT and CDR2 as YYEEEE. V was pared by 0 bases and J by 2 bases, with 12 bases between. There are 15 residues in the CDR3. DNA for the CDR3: TGTGCCAGCAGCTTGGACGGGAGCGCGCCCTACGAGCAGTACTTC. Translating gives CASSLDGSAPYEQYF.

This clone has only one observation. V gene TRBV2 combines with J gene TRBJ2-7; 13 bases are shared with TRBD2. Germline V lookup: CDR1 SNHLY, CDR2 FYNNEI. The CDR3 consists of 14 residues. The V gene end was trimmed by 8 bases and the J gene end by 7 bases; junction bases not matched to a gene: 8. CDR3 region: CASSPGLAGHEQYF. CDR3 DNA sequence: TGTGCCAGCTCACCGGGACTAGCGGGACATGAGCAGTACTTC.

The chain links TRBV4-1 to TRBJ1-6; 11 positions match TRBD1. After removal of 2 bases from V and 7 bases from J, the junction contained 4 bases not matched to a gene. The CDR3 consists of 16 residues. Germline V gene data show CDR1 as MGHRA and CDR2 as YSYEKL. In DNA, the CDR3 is TGCGCCAGCAGCCAACGGACAGGGGGCGTGAATTCACCCCTCCACTTT. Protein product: CASSQRTGGVNSPLHF.

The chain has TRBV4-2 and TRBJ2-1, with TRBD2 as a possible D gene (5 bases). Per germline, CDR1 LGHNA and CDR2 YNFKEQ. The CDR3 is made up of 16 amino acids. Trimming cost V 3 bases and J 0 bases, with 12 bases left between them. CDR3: CASSQDSVTSYNEQFF. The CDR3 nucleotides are TGTGCCAGCAGCCAGGATAGCGTAACCTCCTACAATGAGCAGTTCTTC.

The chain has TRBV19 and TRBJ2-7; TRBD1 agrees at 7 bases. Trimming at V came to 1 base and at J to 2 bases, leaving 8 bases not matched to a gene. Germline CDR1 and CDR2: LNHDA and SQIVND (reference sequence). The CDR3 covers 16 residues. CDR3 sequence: CASSIGVRGLPYEQYF. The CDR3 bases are TGTGCCAGTAGTATAGGGGTGAGGGGGCTCCCCTACGAGCAGTACTTC. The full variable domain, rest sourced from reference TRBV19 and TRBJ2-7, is DGGITQSPKYLFRKEGQNVTLSCEQNLNHDAMYWYRQDPGQGLRLIYYSQIVNDFQKGDIAEGYSVSREKKESFPLTVTSAQKNPTAFYLCASSIGVRGLPYEQYFGPGTRLTVT.

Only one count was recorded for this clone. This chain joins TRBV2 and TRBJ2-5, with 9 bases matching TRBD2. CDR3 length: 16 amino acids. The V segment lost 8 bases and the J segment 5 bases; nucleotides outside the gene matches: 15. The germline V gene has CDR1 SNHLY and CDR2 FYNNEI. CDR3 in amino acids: CASGDNVAGGPETQYF. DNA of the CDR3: TGTGCCAGCGGAGACAATGTTGCGGGAGGGCCGGAGACCCAGTACTTC.

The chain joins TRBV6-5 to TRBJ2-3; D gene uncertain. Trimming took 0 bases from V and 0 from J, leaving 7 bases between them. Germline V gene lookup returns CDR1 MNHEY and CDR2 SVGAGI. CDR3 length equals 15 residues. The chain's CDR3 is CASSYSGGSTDTQYF. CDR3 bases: TGTGCCAGCAGTTACTCTGGTGGCAGCACAGATACGCAGTATTTT.

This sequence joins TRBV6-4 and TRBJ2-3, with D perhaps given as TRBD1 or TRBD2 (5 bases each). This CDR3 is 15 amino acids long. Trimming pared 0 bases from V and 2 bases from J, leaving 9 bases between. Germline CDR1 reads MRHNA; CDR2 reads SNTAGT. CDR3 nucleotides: TGTGCCAGCAGTGACTCGGGACGTTTCACAGATACGCAGTATTTT. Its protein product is CASSDSGRFTDTQYF.

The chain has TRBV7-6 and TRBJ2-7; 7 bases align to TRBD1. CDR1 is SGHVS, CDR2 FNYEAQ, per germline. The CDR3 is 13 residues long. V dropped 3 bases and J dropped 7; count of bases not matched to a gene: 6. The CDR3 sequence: CASSLATGWEQYF. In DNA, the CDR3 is TGTGCCAGCAGCTTGGCGACAGGGTGGGAGCAGTACTTC.

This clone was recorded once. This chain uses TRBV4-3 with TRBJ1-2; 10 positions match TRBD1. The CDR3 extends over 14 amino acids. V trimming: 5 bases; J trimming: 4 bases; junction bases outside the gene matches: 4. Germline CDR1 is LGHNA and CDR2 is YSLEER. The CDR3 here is CASSSGTGVYGYTF. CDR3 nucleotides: TGCGCCAGCAGCTCCGGGACAGGGGTCTATGGCTACACCTTC.

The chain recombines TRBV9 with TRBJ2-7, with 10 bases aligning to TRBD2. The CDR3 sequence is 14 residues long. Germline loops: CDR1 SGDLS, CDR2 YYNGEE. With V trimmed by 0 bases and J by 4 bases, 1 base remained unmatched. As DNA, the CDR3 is TGTGCCAGCAGCGTAGAACTAGCGGGATACGAGCAGTACTTC. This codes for CASSVELAGYEQYF.

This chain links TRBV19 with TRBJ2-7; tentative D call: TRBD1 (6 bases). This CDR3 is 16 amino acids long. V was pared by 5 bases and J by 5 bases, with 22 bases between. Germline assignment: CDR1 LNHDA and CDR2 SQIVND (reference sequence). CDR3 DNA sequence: TGTGCCAGTAGTGCCGGTCAGGGGAATTATATCCACGAGCAGTACTTC. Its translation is CASSAGQGNYIHEQYF.